The next 5 T cell receptor beta chains were all read from a single sample in a study of cytomegalovirus exposure and HLA in healthy donors. The study ran its PCR with 60 Vbeta and 13 Jbeta primers. Sequenced by immunoSEQ multiplex PCR; TCRdb stores in-frame clones only, minus some. The sample lists about 200,000 clones, about 81% occurring once. The sequenced sample consisted of PBMCs. Every receptor here comes from a woman between 50 and 59 years old in good health and CMV-seropositive.

This clone has just a few counts. V usage is TRBV5-4 and J usage is TRBJ2-3; TRBD1 might be the D (7 bases). With 1 base removed from V and 4 bases from J, the gap between germline ends came to 10 bases. Germline V gene sequence: CDR1 SGHNT, CDR2 YYREEE (reference sequence). CDR3 length: 14 residues. The CDR3 spells CASSLSRGADTQYF. CDR3 coding DNA: TGTGCCAGCAGCTTGTCCAGGGGGGCAGATACGCAGTATTTT.

A word on this clone: In the same sample, other DNA sequences code for this CDR3. The J gene is TRBJ2-6, the V gene TRBV5-1, with D unresolved. The CDR3 has 14 amino acids. Trimming took off 3 bases at V and 0 bases at J, with 4 bases between the two ends. Looked up from germline, CDR1 is SGHRS and CDR2 is YFSETQ. The CDR3, as DNA: TGCGCCAGCAGCTCGGGCTCTGGGGCCAACGTCCTGACTTTC. As protein: CASSSGSGANVLTF.

The J gene is TRBJ2-2, the V gene TRBV11-2, with a tentative D call TRBD2 (7 bases). CDR1 SGHAT and CDR2 FQNNGV come from the germline V gene. The CDR3 is 16 residues long. Trimming stripped 1 base from V and 5 bases from J, with 14 bases between. The CDR3 is CASSLVSGGRTGELFF. The CDR3 DNA reads TGTGCCAGCAGCTTAGTTTCGGGGGGCCGAACCGGGGAGCTGTTTTTT.

V gene TRBV5-4 combines with J gene TRBJ2-5, with 7 bases fitting TRBD2. The V gene's germline CDR1 is SGHNT and CDR2 YYREEE (reference sequence). After removal of 2 bases from V and 5 bases from J, the junction contained 3 bases not matched to a gene. The CDR3 totals 13 residues. DNA for the CDR3: TGTGCCAGCAGCTTTCAGGGAGGGGAGACCCAGTACTTC. Its protein is CASSFQGGETQYF.

The count of this clone is one. The J gene is TRBJ1-1, the V gene TRBV10-1; D might be TRBD1 (6 bases). The CDR3 covers 13 residues. Germline V CDR1 and CDR2: WNHNN, SYGVQD (reference sequence). The V gene lost 3 bases and the J gene lost 5 bases, with 10 bases spanning the gap. The CDR3 reads CASSDLGGTEAFF. DNA for the CDR3: TGCGCCAGCAGTGATCTAGGGGGTACTGAAGCTTTCTTT.